The rows below give T cell receptor beta chains drawn from one sample of a study of T cell repertoires in cytomegalovirus infection. TCRdb re-called the reads with MiXCR, one entry per CDR3 protein. The table shows about 140,000 distinct CDR3 sequences, with 5.5% to 7% occurring only once. Sequenced: PBMCs. The receptors shown here come from a human donor in good health (CMV status not recorded). Some clones in this sample may be carry-over from other donors' samples. CDR3s include the opening cysteine and the closing phenylalanine or tryptophan.

CDR3: CASSLGSGNQPQHF
length: 14
V: TRBV7-9

CDR3: CASSQGSGRMDTQYF
length: 15
V: TRBV19

CDR3: CASQPGRNYNEQFF
length: 14
V: TRBV19

CDR3: CSFSSSRGAADTQYF
length: 15
V: TRBV20-1

CDR3: CSASSGTLLYNEQFF
length: 15
V: TRBV20-1

CDR3: CASSLTGTDPYGYTF
length: 15
V: TRBV7-2

CDR3: CASSERDIGSSGANVLTF
length: 18
V: TRBV2

CDR3: CASSSGQGYNEQFF
length: 14
V: TRBV7-9

CDR3: CASSRWTGVGGNSPLHF
length: 17
V: TRBV7-9

CDR3: CASSYSMNTEAFF
length: 13
V: TRBV6-2/TRBV6-3

CDR3: CASTPGLASYTQYF
length: 14
V: TRBV7-2

CDR3: CASSLASGVTDTQYF
length: 15
V: TRBV28

CDR3: CASSLSRLAEKLFF
length: 14
V: TRBV27

CDR3: CSATQPPGGPEETQYF
length: 16
V: TRBV20-1

CDR3: CASSPRATYEQYF
length: 13
V: TRBV19

CDR3: CASSLSNTNTGELFF
length: 15
V: TRBV7-2

CDR3: CSVDPVLNTEAFF
length: 13
V: TRBV29-1

CDR3: CASSLGGARYGYTF
length: 14
V: TRBV28

CDR3: CASSLGGRISGNTIYF
length: 16
V: TRBV28

CDR3: CASSSGQGHTEAFF
length: 14
V: TRBV7-3

CDR3: CASSLNSGGVRETQYF
length: 16
V: TRBV7-2